The 16 T cell receptor beta chains below were found in one sample sequenced in a study of tumor-infiltrating lymphocytes in primary liver carcinoma. The study extracted blood RNA from unsorted whole blood and also extracted germline DNA. From about 530 ng total RNA, TCR beta cDNA was generated with a primer in the constant region. Library construction for TCR beta comprised three nested multiplex PCR rounds performed with slightly modified ARM-PCR. A C-beta reverse primer was combined with TRBV1-TRBV30 forward primers in the first two PCR rounds, and each round had around 11 cycles. TCRdb called the multiplex PCR reads again in MiXCR, with one record for every CDR3 protein. The repertoire holds around 330,000 distinct CDR3 sequences, with roughly 60% as singletons. Material for sequencing was peripheral blood. The receptors come from a woman younger than 45 with primary liver carcinoma and hepatitis B virus infection.

V gene TRBV12-3 or TRBV12-4 combines with J gene TRBJ1-3, with TRBD1 identical over 8 bases. With 8 bases clipped from V and 2 bases from J, the junction kept 5 bases outside the gene matches. The CDR3 is 14 residues long. CDR3 protein: CASGRDRTGNTIYF. CDR3 DNA: TGTGCCAGCGGGCGGGACAGGACTGGAAACACCATATATTTT.

The chain couples TRBV28 to TRBJ2-7, with D possibly being TRBD2 (6 bases). V dropped 5 bases and J dropped 0 bases, with 11 bases sitting between them. Germline V gene data show CDR1 as MDHEN and CDR2 as SYDVKM. CDR3 length equals 14 residues. The CDR3 DNA is TGTGCCAGCAGTCAAGCGGGTTACTCCTACGAGCAGTACTTC. This translates into CASSQAGYSYEQYF.

The CDR3 reads CASGESGRTDTQYF. The CDR3 region has the DNA TGTGCTAGTGGGGAGAGCGGGCGGACAGATACGCAGTATTTT. The chain has TRBV12-5 and TRBJ2-3; D might be TRBD2 (6 bases). The CDR3 is 14 amino acids. Trimming removed 6 bases at V and 3 bases at J, with 13 bases between. CDR1 is LGHNT, CDR2 FRNRAP, per germline.

The chain uses TRBV2 and TRBJ2-4; no clear D gene. Germline lookup yields CDR1 SNHLY and CDR2 FYNNEI. V was cut by 3 bases and J by 8 bases, with 11 bases left in between. This CDR3 is 13 amino acids long. The CDR3 DNA reads as TGTGCCAGCAGTGAGTTAGAAGCAGACATTCAGTACTTC. Translation gives CASSELEADIQYF.

This clonotype was counted ten times or more. The chain couples TRBV11-3 to TRBJ2-4; TRBD2 matches at 9 bases. Germline V lookup: CDR1 SGHNT, CDR2 YENEEA. This CDR3 spans 16 amino acids. After removal of 1 base from V and 6 bases from J, the junction contained 7 bases not matched to a gene. This CDR3 is CASSLVHAGGPNIQYF. The CDR3 DNA reads TGTGCCAGCAGCTTAGTTCATGCGGGAGGGCCAAACATTCAGTACTTC.

To note about this clonotype: One base away lies a much larger clone, so this may be a sequencing read error. The rearrangement joins TRBV4-2 to TRBJ2-5, with 9 bases identical to TRBD2. CDR1 and CDR2 from the germline V gene are LGHNA and YNFKEQ. The CDR3 extends over 16 amino acids. The CDR3 sequence: CASSRGGGGTSEAQYF. The CDR3 bases are TGCGCCAGCAGCCGAGGCGGGGGGGGAACGTCAGAGGCCCAGTACTTC.

About this clonotype itself: Sequence at one end of the junction differs from germline and may be a read error. The rearrangement joins TRBV7-8 to TRBJ2-1, with 11 nucleotides matching TRBD2. CDR3 size: 17 residues. Germline V gene lookup returns CDR1 SGHVS and CDR2 FQNEAQ. CDR3 loop: CASSLEATSGSFDEQFF. As DNA, the CDR3 is TGTGCCAGCAGCTTAGAAGCTACTAGCGGGAGCTTTGATGAACAGTTCTTC. Full variable domain (missing parts from reference TRBV7-8 and TRBJ2-1): GAGVSQSPRYKVAKRGQDVALRCDPISGHVSLFWYQQALGQGPEFLTYFQNEAQLDKSGLPSDRFFAERPEGSVSTLKIQRTQQEDSAVYLCASSLEATSGSFDEQFFGPGTRLTVL.

This clonotype showed up just a few times. The chain couples TRBV14 to TRBJ2-1; D is unresolved. Trimming removed 0 bases at V and 3 bases at J, with 3 bases between. Per the germline V gene, CDR1 is SGHDN and CDR2 is FVKESK. The CDR3 is 13 residues long. The CDR3 spells CASSQDRYNEQFF. The CDR3 coding sequence is TGTGCCAGCAGCCAAGATCGCTACAATGAGCAGTTCTTC.

This clonotype has at least ten counts. This chain joins TRBV11-2 and TRBJ2-7; D is undetermined. V dropped 0 bases and J dropped 7 bases, with 10 bases sitting between them. Germline V gives CDR1 SGHAT, CDR2 FQNNGV. There are 13 residues in the CDR3. The CDR3 DNA reads TGTGCCAGCAGCTTAGAGCCCCTGGCTGAGCAGTACTTC. This codes for CASSLEPLAEQYF. Drawing the rest from reference TRBV11-2 and TRBJ2-7, the complete variable domain is EAGVAQSPRYKIIEKRQSVAFWCNPISGHATLYWYQQILGQGPKLLIQFQNNGVVDDSQLPKDRFSAERLKGVDSTLKIQPAKLEDSAVYLCASSLEPLAEQYFGPGTRLTVT.

This clonotype was counted only a few times. The CDR3 here is CASGLKRLAIYNEQFF. CDR3 coding DNA: TGTGCTAGTGGTTTAAAAAGACTAGCGATTTACAATGAGCAGTTCTTC. V gene TRBV12-5 combines with J gene TRBJ2-1; 8 positions agree with TRBD2. From germline, CDR1 is LGHNT and CDR2 FRNRAP. Germline trimming cut 3 bases from V and 4 bases from J; bases unmatched to any gene: 8. This CDR3 comprises 16 residues.

The gene calls are TRBV30 and TRBJ2-5, with TRBD2 as a possible D gene (5 bases). The CDR3 extends over 13 amino acids. Per germline, CDR1 GTSNPN and CDR2 SVGIG (reference sequence). Trimming took 2 bases from V and 4 from J, leaving 11 bases between them. The CDR3 region is CAWSISGPETQYF. The CDR3 DNA sequence: TGTGCCTGGAGTATCAGCGGCCCAGAGACCCAGTACTTC.

Worth noting for this clonotype: A read error may be the cause here, since a much bigger clone is one base away. This sequence joins TRBV12-3 or TRBV12-4 and TRBJ2-7; weak D call: TRBD2 (5 bases). This CDR3 comprises 14 residues. The CDR3 DNA reads as TGTGCCAGCAGTTTTGGGAGAGCCTCCTGCGAGCAGTACTTC. Its protein product is CASSFGRASCEQYF.

This clonotype has just a few counts. The chain combines TRBV5-4 with TRBJ2-3; TRBD2 aligns across 13 bases. Germline lookup yields CDR1 SGHNT and CDR2 YYREEE (reference sequence). With V trimmed by 3 bases and J by 3 bases, 10 bases remained unmatched. The CDR3 sequence is 18 residues long. CDR3 in DNA: TGTGCCAGCAGCTGGGGGGGGACTAGCGGGATTGGGACAGATACGCAGTATTTT. It yields the protein CASSWGGTSGIGTDTQYF.

This clonotype occurred a few times. V gene TRBV6-5 combines with J gene TRBJ1-3, with unresolved D. With 4 bases removed from V and 0 bases from J, the gap between germline ends came to 13 bases. Germline V lookup: CDR1 MNHEY, CDR2 SVGAGI. The CDR3 totals 16 residues. The CDR3: CASSSDRGRSGNTIYF. CDR3 nucleotide sequence: TGTGCCAGCAGTTCCGACCGAGGCCGCTCTGGAAACACCATATATTTT.

Concerning this clonotype itself: Given a much more abundant clone one base away, this may be a read error. J is TRBJ1-2 and V is TRBV6-5, with TRBD1 matching 10 bases. In germline, CDR1 is MNHEY, CDR2 SVGAGI. With V trimmed by 2 bases and J by 4 bases, 13 bases remained unmatched. This CDR3 spans 18 amino acids. The CDR3 DNA reads TGTGCCAGCAGTTACGAGAAGGGACAGGGGACTTCGGTCTATGGCTACACCTTC. This encodes CASSYEKGQGTSVYGYTF.

This clonotype came up once. Relative to the germline gene, one junction end is altered; a read error may explain this. The DNA of the CDR3 is TGTACCAGCAGCTTCAGACTAGCGGAGCCTGGAGCTTTCTTT. This codes for CTSSFRLAEPGAFF. This chain uses TRBV11-2 with TRBJ1-1; D remains unclear. CDR3 length: 14 amino acids. From germline, CDR1 is SGHAT and CDR2 FQNNGV.